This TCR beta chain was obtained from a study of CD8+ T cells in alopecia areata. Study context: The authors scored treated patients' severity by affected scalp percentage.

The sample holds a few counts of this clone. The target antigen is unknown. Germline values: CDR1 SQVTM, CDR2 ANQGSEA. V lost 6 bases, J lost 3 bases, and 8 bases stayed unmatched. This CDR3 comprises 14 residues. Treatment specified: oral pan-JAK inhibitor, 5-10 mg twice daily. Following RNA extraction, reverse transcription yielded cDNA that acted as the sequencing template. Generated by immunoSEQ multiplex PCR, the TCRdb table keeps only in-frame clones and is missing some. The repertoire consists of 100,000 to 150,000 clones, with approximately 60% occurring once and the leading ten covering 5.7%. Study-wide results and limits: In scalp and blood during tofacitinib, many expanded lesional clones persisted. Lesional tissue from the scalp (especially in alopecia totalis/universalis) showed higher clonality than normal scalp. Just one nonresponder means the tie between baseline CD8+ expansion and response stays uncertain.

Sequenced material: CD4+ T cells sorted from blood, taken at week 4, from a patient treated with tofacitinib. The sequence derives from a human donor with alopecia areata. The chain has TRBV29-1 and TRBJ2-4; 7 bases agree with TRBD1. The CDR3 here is CSVATGALKNIQYF. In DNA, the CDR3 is TGCAGCGTCGCTACAGGGGCGCTCAAAAACATTCAGTACTTC.